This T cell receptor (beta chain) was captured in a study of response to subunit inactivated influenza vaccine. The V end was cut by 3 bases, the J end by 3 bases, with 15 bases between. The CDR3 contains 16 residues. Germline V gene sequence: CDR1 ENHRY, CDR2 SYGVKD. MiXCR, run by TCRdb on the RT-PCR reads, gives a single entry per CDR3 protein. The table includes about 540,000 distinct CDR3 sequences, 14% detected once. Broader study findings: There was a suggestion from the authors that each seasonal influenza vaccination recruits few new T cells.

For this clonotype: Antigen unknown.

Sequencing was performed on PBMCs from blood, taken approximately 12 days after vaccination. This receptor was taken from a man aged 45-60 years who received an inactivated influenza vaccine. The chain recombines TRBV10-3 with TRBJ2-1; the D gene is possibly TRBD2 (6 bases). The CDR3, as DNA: TGTGCCATCAGTGATTTTAGCGGCCCAAGCTACAATGAGCAGTTCTTC. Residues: CAISDFSGPSYNEQFF.